The 30 T cell receptor beta chains given below trace back to one sample, sequenced in a study of PD-1 blockade in classical Hodgkin lymphoma. The protocol was immunoSEQ multiplex PCR, while the TCRdb copy is restricted to in-frame clones and leaves out a portion. The table lists some 58,000 clones, around 90% of them singletons. Each patient's relapse followed autologous stem cell transplantation, and brentuximab vedotin exposure varied. This specimen consisted of peripheral blood mononuclear cells (PBMCs), obtained before the second cycle of nivolumab. These receptor sequences come from a human donor with classical Hodgkin lymphoma.

In its sample, this clone was seen once. The chain uses TRBV5-1 and TRBJ1-3, with D perhaps TRBD1 (5 bases). Germline loops: CDR1 SGHRS, CDR2 YFSETQ. CDR3 length: 14 amino acids. Trimming left V 0 bases short and J 3 bases short, with 7 bases between. CDR3 nucleotide sequence: TGCGCCAGCAGCTTGGGGCAGGGTGGAAACACCATATATTTT. It is translated as CASSLGQGGNTIYF.

The CDR3 is CASSIMTVGTGELFF. The DNA of the CDR3 is TGCGCCAGCAGCATAATGACGGTGGGCACCGGGGAGCTGTTTTTT. The V call is TRBV5-1, the J call TRBJ2-2, with D unclear. There are 15 residues in the CDR3. Trimming removed 4 bases from V and 4 bases from J, with 14 bases in between. CDR1 SGHRS and CDR2 YFSETQ come from the germline V gene.

This chain joins TRBV5-1 and TRBJ1-1, with D uncertain. The CDR3 spans 12 residues. Germline V gene lookup returns CDR1 SGHRS and CDR2 YFSETQ. V shed 0 bases and J shed 5 bases, with 5 bases lying between them. The DNA of the CDR3 is TGCGCCAGCAGCTTGGGCCGGACTGAAGCTTTCTTT. Residues: CASSLGRTEAFF.

The CDR3 coding sequence is TGTGCCAGCAGCTTAGTAAGGGGGCCGAAGTTCTTC. Its protein is CASSLVRGPKFF. This chain connects TRBV7-8 to TRBJ2-1; TRBD1 aligns across 7 bases. CDR1 is SGHVS and CDR2 is FQNEAQ in the germline V gene. This CDR3 is built from 12 residues. Unmatched junction bases numbered 5, after V lost 1 base and J lost 14 bases.

This sequence joins TRBV5-1 and TRBJ2-7; D is possibly TRBD1 or TRBD2 (7 bases each). Trimming pared 0 bases from V and 5 bases from J, leaving 21 bases between. In germline, CDR1 is SGHRS, CDR2 YFSETQ. The CDR3 length is 17 residues. CDR3 coding DNA: TGCGCCAGCAGCTTGGAGGGAGGCCCAGGGGGGAGGGACGAGCAGTACTTC. It is translated as CASSLEGGPGGRDEQYF.

This CDR3 is CASRDLPPDGYTF. CDR3 nucleotides: TGTGCCAGTAGAGACCTACCTCCGGATGGCTACACCTTC. V gene TRBV19 combines with J gene TRBJ1-2; D remains ambiguous. V lost 6 bases and J lost 6, with 14 bases in between. The CDR3 is made up of 13 amino acids. The germline CDR1 and CDR2 sequences are LNHDA and SQIVND (reference sequence).

The rearrangement links TRBV12-5 to TRBJ2-2; TRBD2 aligns across 8 bases. Germline V gene data show CDR1 as LGHNT and CDR2 as FRNRAP. Losses at the gene ends were 2 bases for V and 2 bases for J; bases not matched to a gene: 19. The CDR3 loop spans 21 amino acids. The CDR3 region is CASGLHLLPGLAGPNTGELFF. In nucleotides, the CDR3 is TGTGCTAGTGGTTTGCACTTACTACCCGGACTAGCAGGCCCTAACACCGGGGAGCTGTTTTTT.

On this clone itself: Other DNA sequences in this specimen translate into the identical CDR3. The CDR3 bases are TGTGCCAGCAGCCAAGAGGCAAGGGTCTACGAGCAGTACTTC. Translated: CASSQEARVYEQYF. The V and J genes are TRBV4-2 and TRBJ2-7; D is uncertain. Germline CDR1 reads LGHNA; CDR2 reads YNFKEQ. V dropped 0 bases and J dropped 3 bases, with 9 bases sitting between them. CDR3 length equals 14 residues.

The chain couples TRBV7-9 to TRBJ2-7; perhaps TRBD1 as D (6 bases). V was trimmed by 5 bases and J by 6 bases, leaving 11 bases between them. CDR1 and CDR2 from the germline V gene are SEHNR and FQNEAQ (reference sequence). The CDR3 covers 12 residues. The CDR3 DNA reads TGTGCCAGCAGCCACAGGGATCTCGAGCAGTACTTC. This encodes CASSHRDLEQYF. Complete variable domain (other parts from reference TRBV7-9 and TRBJ2-7): DTGVSQNPRHKITKRGQNVTFRCDPISEHNRLYWYRQTLGQGPEFLTYFQNEAQLEKSRLLSDRFSAERPKGSFSTLEIQRTEQGDSAMYLCASSHRDLEQYFGPGTRLTVT.

The rearrangement uses TRBV29-1 and TRBJ1-3; D gene ambiguous. The CDR3 consists of 12 residues. Per germline, CDR1 SQVTM and CDR2 ANQGSEA. The CDR3 DNA reads as TGCAGTGTGGAAGTCGCTGGAAACACCATATATTTT. It is translated as CSVEVAGNTIYF.

The chain combines TRBV5-1 with TRBJ2-7, with a weak D call TRBD1 (5 bases). Per the germline V gene, CDR1 is SGHRS and CDR2 is YFSETQ. This CDR3 contains 14 residues. V was clipped by 0 bases and J by 0 bases, with 7 bases between them. The CDR3 sequence is CASSLGQFSYEQYF. CDR3 coding DNA: TGCGCCAGCAGCTTGGGACAGTTCTCCTACGAGCAGTACTTC.

This rearrangement joins TRBV19 to TRBJ2-7; 8 nucleotides align to TRBD1. Germline assignment: CDR1 LNHDA and CDR2 SQIVND (reference sequence). CDR3 length: 16 residues. Trimming removed 4 bases from V and 2 bases from J; junction bases left unmatched: 10. The CDR3 sequence is CASSSPRDRSTYEQYF. Written as DNA, the CDR3 is TGTGCCAGTAGTAGCCCCCGGGACAGGTCTACCTACGAGCAGTACTTC.

For this clone: The identical CDR3 is also encoded by other nucleotide sequences in the sample. The chain employs TRBV5-1 and TRBJ1-1; D not resolved. With 0 bases removed from V and 2 bases from J, the gap between germline ends came to 5 bases. Germline V gives CDR1 SGHRS, CDR2 YFSETQ. The CDR3 loop spans 13 amino acids. The CDR3 nucleotides are TGCGCCAGCAGCTTGGTACCAAACACTGAAGCTTTCTTT. It is translated as CASSLVPNTEAFF.

This clone was seen just once. V and J are TRBV28 and TRBJ1-4; no definite D call. With 1 base removed from V and 7 bases from J, the gap between germline ends came to 7 bases. The germline gives CDR1 MDHEN, CDR2 SYDVKM. The CDR3 extends over 13 amino acids. CDR3 coding DNA: TGTGCCAGCAGTTTATCCGGGTTTGAAAAACTGTTTTTT. Amino acids: CASSLSGFEKLFF.

The chain is built from TRBV6-5 and TRBJ1-3; the D is unclear. The CDR3 is 15 amino acids. V was shortened by 0 bases and J by 0 bases, with 6 bases between the two germline ends. The germline V gene has CDR1 MNHEY and CDR2 SVGAGI. The CDR3 loop reads CASSYSGSSGNTIYF. The CDR3 nucleotides read TGTGCCAGCAGTTACTCAGGGAGCTCTGGAAACACCATATATTTT.

V gene TRBV19 combines with J gene TRBJ1-3; 10 bases line up with TRBD1. Germline V CDR1 and CDR2: LNHDA, SQIVND (reference sequence). The CDR3 is made up of 14 amino acids. V trimming: 3 bases; J trimming: 7 bases; junction bases outside the gene matches: 3. CDR3 DNA: TGTGCCAGTAGTATTGACAGGGGGCTGAACACCATATATTTT. Protein: CASSIDRGLNTIYF.

V gene TRBV30 combines with J gene TRBJ1-3; D is possibly TRBD1 (5 bases). This CDR3 is 14 amino acids long. Trimming stripped 7 bases from V and 0 bases from J, with 13 bases between. Germline lookup yields CDR1 GTSNPN and CDR2 SVGIG (reference sequence). The CDR3 is CASATVPSGNTIYF. For the CDR3, the DNA is TGTGCCTCCGCGACAGTGCCCTCTGGAAACACCATATATTTT.

This chain links TRBV6-6 with TRBJ1-2; D uncertain. V lost 7 bases to trimming and J lost 10 bases, with 16 bases between them. The CDR3 extends over 12 amino acids. The V gene's germline CDR1 is MNHNY and CDR2 SVGAGI (reference sequence). CDR3 amino acids: CASTKRTSDYTF. CDR3 DNA sequence: TGTGCCAGCACTAAGCGAACCTCGGACTACACCTTC.

The chain joins TRBV5-1 to TRBJ1-5, with D unresolved. CDR1 is SGHRS and CDR2 is YFSETQ in the germline V gene. The CDR3 sequence is 15 residues long. Trimming shortened V by 1 base and J by 3 bases, and 11 bases separated the two germline ends. The CDR3 DNA is TGCGCCAGCAGCTTGTTGGGTGCGCCCAATCAGCCCCAGCATTTT. Translation: CASSLLGAPNQPQHF.

The CDR3 DNA follows: TGCGCCAGCAGCCCAAGCGGGACAACTGAAGCTTTCTTT. Encoded protein: CASSPSGTTEAFF. V usage is TRBV5-1 and J usage is TRBJ1-1, with D tentatively TRBD1 (6 bases). The V gene lost 4 bases and the J gene lost 5 bases, with 12 bases spanning the gap. The CDR3 covers 13 residues. CDR1 is SGHRS, CDR2 YFSETQ, per germline.

V gene TRBV5-1 combines with J gene TRBJ2-1; 9 nucleotides line up with TRBD1. The CDR3 is made up of 15 amino acids. Germline V gene lookup returns CDR1 SGHRS and CDR2 YFSETQ. V was pared by 2 bases and J by 6 bases, with 6 bases of the junction left unmatched. The CDR3 loop reads CASSLGQGPFNEQFF. The CDR3 DNA reads as TGCGCCAGCAGCTTAGGACAGGGGCCTTTCAATGAGCAGTTCTTC.

This chain links TRBV11-3 with TRBJ2-2; 7 bases line up with TRBD2. CDR3 length equals 15 residues. CDR1 is SGHNT and CDR2 is YENEEA in the germline V gene. Trimming at V came to 5 bases and at J to 6 bases, leaving 9 bases not matched to a gene. In DNA form, the CDR3 reads TGTGCCAGCAGCGAAGGCCCTCGGGGGGCCGGGGAGCTGTTTTTT. Amino acids: CASSEGPRGAGELFF.

This clone was observed a single time. This sequence joins TRBV28 and TRBJ2-1; no firm D call. The V and J ends lost 7 bases and 2 bases respectively, with 9 bases between them. CDR1 is MDHEN and CDR2 is SYDVKM in the germline V gene. CDR3 length equals 13 residues. The CDR3 DNA is TGTGCCAGCACACGGTATCCCTACAATGAGCAGTTCTTC. This encodes CASTRYPYNEQFF.

To note about this clone: Additional DNA sequences in this sample encode the identical CDR3. The V call is TRBV5-1, the J call TRBJ2-2; D is ambiguous. CDR1 and CDR2 (germline): SGHRS, YFSETQ. Trimming cost V 0 bases and J 0 bases, with 3 bases left between them. The CDR3 is 14 amino acids. CDR3: CASSLGANTGELFF. The CDR3 region has the DNA TGCGCCAGCAGCTTGGGAGCGAACACCGGGGAGCTGTTTTTT. The variable domain in full, completed from reference TRBV5-1 and TRBJ2-2, reads KAGVTQTPRYLIKTRGQQVTLSCSPISGHRSVSWYQQTPGQGLQFLFEYFSETQRNKGNFPGRFSGRQFSNSRSEMNVSTLELGDSALYLCASSLGANTGELFFGEGSRLTVL.

V gene TRBV5-1 combines with J gene TRBJ2-1; tentative D call: TRBD1 (5 bases). CDR1 and CDR2 (germline): SGHRS, YFSETQ. With 1 base removed from V and 6 bases from J, the gap between germline ends came to 23 bases. The CDR3 consists of 18 residues. Here the CDR3 DNA reads TGCGCCAGCAGCTTGCTTGCGTCTGTGGCAGGGTTGGGCAATGAGCAGTTCTTC. Translation gives CASSLLASVAGLGNEQFF.

This clone was seen a handful of times. This chain uses TRBV19 with TRBJ2-7; 7 bases agree with TRBD1. Germline lookup yields CDR1 LNHDA and CDR2 SQIVND (reference sequence). V dropped 5 bases and J dropped 3; count of bases not matched to a gene: 7. This CDR3 has 14 amino acids. Written as DNA, the CDR3 is TGTGCCAGTAGTGCGGACAGGAACCGCTACGAGCAGTACTTC. Residues: CASSADRNRYEQYF.

The chain employs TRBV5-6 and TRBJ2-3; D is unresolved. V lost 2 bases to trimming and J lost 2 bases, with 21 bases between them. The CDR3 length is 18 residues. Germline-derived CDR1 and CDR2 are SGHDT and YYEEEE. The DNA for the CDR3 is TGTGCCAGCAGCTTCCTGTACAAGACGGATTCCGCCACAGATACGCAGTATTTT. Translation: CASSFLYKTDSATDTQYF. Variable domain in full (rest from reference TRBV5-6 and TRBJ2-3): DAGVTQSPTHLIKTRGQQVTLRCSPKSGHDTVSWYQQALGQGPQFIFQYYEEEERQRGNFPDRFSGHQFPNYSSELNVNALLLGDSALYLCASSFLYKTDSATDTQYFGPGTRLTVL.

The chain couples TRBV7-5 to TRBJ1-1; TRBD1 reflects the table's D call only, with no check against the DNA. TRBV7-5 is a known pseudogene. CDR3 length equals 14 residues. The CDR3: CARSLPTPNTEAFF. The CDR3 DNA sequence: TGTGCCAGAAGCCTACCGACACCGAACACTGAAGCTTTCTTT.

The chain joins TRBV7-9 to TRBJ2-7, with 7 bases fitting TRBD1. Germline CDR1 SEHNR, CDR2 FQNEAQ (reference sequence). The ends lost 1 base at V and 0 bases at J; junction bases unmatched: 3. The CDR3 loop spans 15 amino acids. CDR3 nucleotides: TGTGCCAGCAGCTTAGAGGGGGCGGTCTCCTACGAGCAGTACTTC. Encoded protein: CASSLEGAVSYEQYF.

The V and J genes are TRBV4-1 and TRBJ2-5; 14 bases agree with TRBD2. Germline V gene sequence: CDR1 MGHRA, CDR2 YSYEKL. The trim removed 4 bases at V and 5 bases at J, leaving 12 bases unmatched. The CDR3 loop spans 18 amino acids. CDR3 loop: CASSPRGRLAGGKETQYF. The CDR3 DNA reads TGCGCCAGCAGCCCCCGGGGGCGACTAGCGGGGGGGAAGGAGACCCAGTACTTC.